This T cell receptor beta chain is drawn from a study of cytomegalovirus exposure and HLA in healthy donors. The study, taken as a whole, reports: Indistinguishability led to the exclusion of some V segments, TRBV6-2 and TRBV6-3 included. Upon later analysis, TCR association rates were observed to vary by HLA locus, being highest for DRB1 and lowest for HLA-C. Across donors, presence/absence analyses took sequencing depth to be roughly uniform.

The study ran its PCR with 60 Vbeta and 13 Jbeta primers. Assay: immunoSEQ multiplex PCR; the TCRdb copy retains only in-frame clones and omits some. The sample lists roughly 110,000 clones; approximately 79% were seen once. Nominal health characterized the donors when sampled, though unrecorded immune exposures were likely. CDR3 length: 16 residues. Germline trimming cut 6 bases from V and 5 bases from J; bases unmatched to any gene: 13. The germline gives CDR1 SGHRS, CDR2 YFSETQ. To note about this clone: Its antigen is unidentified.

This clonotype was obtained from a woman in her thirties or forties in good health and CMV-seropositive. The chain couples TRBV5-1 to TRBJ2-2; 7 nucleotides match TRBD2. Input material: PBMCs. CDR3 nucleotide sequence: TGCGCCAGCAAACCTCCCGGGACTATGATTACCGGGGAGCTGTTTTTT. Translating it yields CASKPPGTMITGELFF.